Listed here are 21 T cell receptor beta chains from one sample, sequenced in a study of OX40 agonist ivuxolimab in advanced cancers. The library was built by means of the immunoSEQ multiplex PCR assay. TCRdb retrieved this table from immuneACCESS and kept in-frame rearrangements only. Not all clones are present; in checked studies, unresolved V genes account for under half, and no reason is known for the remainder. In this sample the table shows under 200,000 clones, roughly 94% of which occur a single time. The ten largest clones take up about 0.31% of the sample. The material was CD4+ or CD8+ T cells sorted from blood, obtained in a trial of the OX40 agonist ivuxolimab. The receptor set was obtained from an adult with an advanced solid tumor such as melanoma, head and neck, liver or kidney cancer.

This clone came up a few times. This chain joins TRBV28 and TRBJ2-7, with a tentative D call TRBD2 (6 bases). Germline-derived CDR1 and CDR2 are MDHEN and SYDVKM. V shed 1 base and J shed 0 bases, with 7 bases lying between them. This CDR3 has 14 amino acids. CDR3 sequence (DNA): TGTGCCAGCAGTTTATCCGGGAGCTCCTACGAGCAGTACTTC. Protein sequence: CASSLSGSSYEQYF. Based on the CDR3 plus reference TRBV28 and TRBJ2-7, the full variable domain is DVKVTQSSRYLVKRTGEKVFLECVQDMDHENMFWYRQDPGLGLRLIYFSYDVKMKEKGDIPEGYSVSREKKERFSLILESASTNQTSMYLCASSLSGSSYEQYFGPGTRLTVT.

This chain connects TRBV9 to TRBJ2-7; no clear D gene. The V gene lost 0 bases and the J gene lost 5 bases, with 9 bases spanning the gap. The CDR3 runs 13 residues. The germline V gene has CDR1 SGDLS and CDR2 YYNGEE. The chain's CDR3 is CASSVARTDEQYF. CDR3 sequence (DNA): TGTGCCAGCAGCGTAGCTAGGACGGACGAGCAGTACTTC.

The V and J genes are TRBV11-2 and TRBJ2-5, with D maybe TRBD1 (6 bases). CDR1 SGHAT and CDR2 FQNNGV come from the germline V gene. V was pared by 5 bases and J by 1 base, with 11 bases between. This CDR3 is built from 14 residues. In DNA form, the CDR3 reads TGTGCCAGCAGCCCCGGGACAAGCCAAGAGACCCAGTACTTC. It is translated as CASSPGTSQETQYF.

The gene calls are TRBV6-5 and TRBJ1-5; TRBD1 might be the D (5 bases). This CDR3 comprises 16 residues. Trimming stripped 4 bases from V and 2 bases from J, with 15 bases between. Germline assignment: CDR1 MNHEY and CDR2 SVGAGI. The CDR3 loop reads CASSLDAVGGNQPQHF. CDR3 nucleotide sequence: TGTGCCAGCAGTTTGGACGCCGTAGGGGGCAATCAGCCCCAGCATTTT.

CDR3 nucleotides: TGTGCCAGCAGCTCCCCGGGGGTGCTCGGGGAGACCCAGTACTTC. Translated, it gives CASSSPGVLGETQYF. The chain carries TRBV5-4 and TRBJ2-5; a possible D gene is TRBD2 (6 bases). Germline V gives CDR1 SGHNT, CDR2 YYREEE (reference sequence). The CDR3 consists of 15 residues. Trimming left V 3 bases short and J 5 bases short, with 17 bases between.

The gene calls are TRBV11-3 and TRBJ1-5; D is possibly TRBD1 (5 bases). CDR3 length: 14 residues. Germline V lookup: CDR1 SGHNT, CDR2 YENEEA. V was trimmed by 5 bases and J by 6 bases, leaving 14 bases between them. CDR3 sequence (DNA): TGTGCCAGCAGCCATGGGACCGCCATTCAGCCCCAGCATTTT. It is translated as CASSHGTAIQPQHF.

The chain carries TRBV10-3 and TRBJ2-7, with 9 bases matching TRBD1. V trimming: 8 bases; J trimming: 3 bases; junction bases outside the gene matches: 8. The germline CDR1 and CDR2 sequences are ENHRY and SYGVKD. This CDR3 contains 14 residues. CDR3 nucleotide sequence: TGTGCCATCTGGTCGGGGACAGGGAGCTACGAGCAGTACTTC. It is translated as CAIWSGTGSYEQYF.

Concerning this clone: Other DNA sequences of this sample code for an identical CDR3. The chain is built from TRBV29-1 and TRBJ1-1; 7 bases align to TRBD1. Looked up from germline, CDR1 is SQVTM and CDR2 is ANQGSEA. With V trimmed by 5 bases and J by 3 bases, 15 bases remained unmatched. The length of the CDR3 is 16 residues. This chain's CDR3 is CSVPGQVLGWDTEAFF. The DNA for the CDR3 is TGCAGCGTTCCTGGACAGGTTCTCGGATGGGACACTGAAGCTTTCTTT.

The V gene is TRBV7-8, the J gene TRBJ1-4, with D perhaps matching TRBD1 (6 bases). From germline, CDR1 is SGHVS and CDR2 FQNEAQ. The CDR3 extends over 16 amino acids. Trimming stripped 3 bases from V and 3 bases from J, with 14 bases between. The CDR3 bases are TGTGCCAGCAGCTTCAGACAGGCCCGGGCTAATGAAAAACTGTTTTTT. It is translated as CASSFRQARANEKLFF.

This clone was observed a single time. The CDR3 DNA follows: TGCGCCAGCAGCCCTCCTCCGGGACGGACTTTTAGCACAGATACGCAGTATTTT. Amino acids: CASSPPPGRTFSTDTQYF. This chain joins TRBV4-1 and TRBJ2-3; D assignment may be TRBD1 or TRBD2 (5 bases each). Trimming pared 4 bases from V and 0 bases from J, leaving 20 bases between. This CDR3 is 18 amino acids long. Germline lookup yields CDR1 MGHRA and CDR2 YSYEKL.

The chain couples TRBV10-3 to TRBJ2-1, with D possibly TRBD2 on 5 matching bases. The CDR3 loop spans 14 amino acids. Trimming removed 4 bases at V and 6 bases at J, with 13 bases between. Germline V gives CDR1 ENHRY, CDR2 SYGVKD. DNA for the CDR3: TGTGCCATCAGTGCCGGTAGCGTTTTCAATGAGCAGTTCTTC. Encoded protein: CAISAGSVFNEQFF.

The chain carries TRBV5-1 and TRBJ2-1; 14 bases are a match to TRBD2. The CDR3 loop spans 17 amino acids. The trim removed 3 bases at V and 6 bases at J, leaving 8 bases unmatched. Germline-derived CDR1 and CDR2 are SGHRS and YFSETQ. The CDR3 is CASSSSGLAGASNEQFF. Written as DNA, the CDR3 is TGCGCCAGCAGCTCCTCGGGACTAGCGGGGGCCTCCAATGAGCAGTTCTTC.

This chain uses TRBV18 with TRBJ1-2; TRBD1 might be the D (5 bases). The CDR3 runs 15 residues. The germline gives CDR1 KGHSH, CDR2 LQKENI. V lost 0 bases and J lost 8, with 16 bases in between. CDR3 in DNA: TGTGCCAGCTCACCACCGCACCTCCAGGGAGGGGGCTACACCTTC. Translating gives CASSPPHLQGGGYTF.

CDR3 sequence (DNA): TGTGCCAGCAGCTATGACGGGAACACCGGGGAGCTGTTTTTT. Translation: CASSYDGNTGELFF. This chain connects TRBV7-9 to TRBJ2-2; D remains ambiguous. CDR1 and CDR2 (germline): SEHNR, FQNEAQ (reference sequence). Trimming cost V 4 bases and J 1 base, with 7 bases left between them. The CDR3 has 14 residues. Supplemented by reference TRBV7-9 and TRBJ2-2, the full variable domain reads DTGVSQNPRHKITKRGQNVTFRCDPISEHNRLYWYRQTLGQGPEFLTYFQNEAQLEKSRLLSDRFSAERPKGSFSTLEIQRTEQGDSAMYLCASSYDGNTGELFFGEGSRLTVL.

The rearrangement uses TRBV5-1 and TRBJ2-5; TRBD2 might be the D (6 bases). CDR3 length: 13 residues. The germline V and J ends were trimmed by 5 bases and 5 bases, with 13 bases remaining between them. Germline V gene data show CDR1 as SGHRS and CDR2 as YFSETQ. In DNA form, the CDR3 reads TGCGCCAGCAGAGTGGGCCGGGGGGAGACCCAGTACTTC. This gives the protein CASRVGRGETQYF.

This clone was seen once. The rearrangement joins TRBV5-4 to TRBJ2-7; D gene ambiguous. The germline V gene encodes CDR1 SGHNT and CDR2 YYREEE (reference sequence). Trimming took 4 bases from V and 7 from J, leaving 15 bases between them. This CDR3 spans 13 amino acids. The CDR3 protein is CASSESAKREQYF. The CDR3 DNA reads as TGTGCCAGCAGCGAATCGGCTAAACGAGAGCAGTACTTC.

This chain uses TRBV5-8 with TRBJ1-1, with 7 bases matching TRBD1. J was trimmed by 1 base and V by 1 base; bases with no gene match: 4. Germline-derived CDR1 and CDR2 are SGHTS and YDEGEE. This CDR3 is 15 amino acids long. DNA for the CDR3: TGTGCCAGCAGCTTGTACAGGGGCGGGAACACTGAAGCTTTCTTT. Translating gives CASSLYRGGNTEAFF.

This chain links TRBV7-9 with TRBJ2-5, with D unresolved. Germline CDR1 SEHNR, CDR2 FQNEAQ (reference sequence). This CDR3 has 13 residues. Trimming shortened V by 1 base and J by 2 bases, and 5 bases separated the two germline ends. The CDR3 DNA sequence: TGTGCCAGCAGCTTAGAAATTCAAGAGACCCAGTACTTC. Amino acids: CASSLEIQETQYF.

The chain links TRBV7-2 to TRBJ2-1; perhaps TRBD1 as D (5 bases). The V gene lost 4 bases and the J gene lost 6 bases, with 25 bases spanning the gap. This CDR3 is 18 amino acids long. Germline-derived CDR1 and CDR2 are SGHTA and FQGNSA. The CDR3 coding sequence is TGTGCCAGCAGCTACCTGCTCCGCAGGGCTGAAATCGGCAATGAGCAGTTCTTC. Protein product: CASSYLLRRAEIGNEQFF.

The genes are TRBV7-2 and TRBJ1-5; D is unresolved. Deletions cut 4 bases from V and 4 bases from J, with 20 bases between. The CDR3 consists of 17 residues. The germline gives CDR1 SGHTA, CDR2 FQGNSA. The CDR3 bases are TGTGCCAGCAGCTCATCTCCCCAAAGACGCGGAAATCAGCCCCAGCATTTT. It translates to CASSSSPQRRGNQPQHF.

The rearrangement uses TRBV13 and TRBJ2-5; perhaps TRBD1 as D (5 bases). Germline lookup yields CDR1 PRHDT and CDR2 FYEKMQ (reference sequence). This CDR3 is 11 amino acids long. V lost 6 bases, J lost 5 bases, and 7 bases lay in between. In nucleotides, the CDR3 is TGTGCCAGCAGTCGACAGGAGACCCAGTACTTC. This gives the protein CASSRQETQYF.